Each of the 5 T cell receptor beta chains below was sequenced from the same sample in a study of blood T cell repertoires in COVID-19. Sequencing used immunoSEQ multiplex PCR; TCRdb keeps in-frame clones, though not all of them. The sample contains 300,000 or so clones, roughly 86% of which appear only once. The sample consisted of peripheral blood. These receptors came from a woman between 50 and 59 years old who had recovered from COVID-19.

The chain joins TRBV9 to TRBJ1-2; TRBD1 matches 12 bases. Germline lookup yields CDR1 SGDLS and CDR2 YYNGEE. This CDR3 spans 18 amino acids. The ends lost 0 bases at V and 3 bases at J; junction bases unmatched: 9. The CDR3 region has the DNA TGTGCCAGCAGCGTAGCTTTCGGGACAGGGGGCACGGACTATGGCTACACCTTC. Translated, it gives CASSVAFGTGGTDYGYTF.

The chain carries TRBV6-4 and TRBJ2-1; 8 bases line up with TRBD2. In germline, CDR1 is MRHNA, CDR2 SNTAGT. Trimming removed 0 bases from V and 7 bases from J; junction bases left unmatched: 8. The CDR3 runs to 16 residues. The CDR3 region is CASSDSPGLVSNEQFF. The CDR3 nucleotides are TGTGCCAGCAGTGACTCACCGGGACTAGTGTCGAATGAGCAGTTCTTC.

The chain couples TRBV6-5 to TRBJ1-2, with 8 bases matching TRBD1. Germline CDR1 reads MNHEY; CDR2 reads SVGAGI. V was pared by 6 bases and J by 4 bases, with 7 bases of the junction left unmatched. CDR3 length: 14 amino acids. CDR3 in DNA: TGTGCCAGCAGCCGGACAGGGTTCGGCTATGGCTACACCTTC. Encoded protein: CASSRTGFGYGYTF.

The CDR3 DNA reads TGTGCCAGCAGTCGGTTAAAGGGATACCGGGGTTCCTACAATGAGCAGTTCTTC. Its protein is CASSRLKGYRGSYNEQFF. V gene TRBV2 combines with J gene TRBJ2-1, with a possible D match to TRBD2 (5 bases). This CDR3 is built from 18 residues. The germline V gene encodes CDR1 SNHLY and CDR2 FYNNEI. V was trimmed by 5 bases and J by 1 base, leaving 21 bases between them.

V gene TRBV5-1 combines with J gene TRBJ1-1, with D perhaps TRBD1 (6 bases). V lost 7 bases and J 0 bases, leaving 13 bases between the germline ends. CDR3 length equals 14 residues. CDR1 is SGHRS, CDR2 YFSETQ, per germline. DNA of the CDR3: TGCGCCAGCGCCACCGGGACACTGAACACTGAAGCTTTCTTT. This gives the protein CASATGTLNTEAFF.